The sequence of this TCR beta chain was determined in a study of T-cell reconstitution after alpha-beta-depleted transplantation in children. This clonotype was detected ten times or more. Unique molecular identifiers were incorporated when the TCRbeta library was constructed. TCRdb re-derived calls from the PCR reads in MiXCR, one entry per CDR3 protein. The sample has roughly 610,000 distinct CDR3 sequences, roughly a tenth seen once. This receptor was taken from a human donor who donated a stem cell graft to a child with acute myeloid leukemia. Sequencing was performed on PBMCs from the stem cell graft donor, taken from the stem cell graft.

The CDR3 DNA reads TGCGCCAGCAGCCCCGCGGGCGGGGGGCGAGATCAGCCCCAGCATTTT. This sequence encodes CASSPAGGGRDQPQHF. The gene calls are TRBV5-1 and TRBJ1-5, with D perhaps matching TRBD1 (6 bases). The germline V gene encodes CDR1 SGHRS and CDR2 YFSETQ. This CDR3 region has 16 residues. V lost 4 bases, J lost 5 bases, and 19 bases lay in between.